These 24 T cell receptor beta chains were all obtained from the same sample, sequenced in a study of blood T cell repertoires in COVID-19 (dated by TCRdb to 2018 to 2020). The library was made by the immunoSEQ multiplex PCR assay. TCRdb took this table from immuneACCESS and kept in-frame rearrangements with V and J called. Such tables lack part of the clones; where checked against another copy, unresolved V genes explain under half of the gap, and the rest is unexplained. This sample is represented by about 140,000 clones; around nine tenths of them were singletons. The top ten clones comprise more than 4% of the sample. The sample comprised peripheral blood. The receptors stem from a woman aged 40 to 49 with acute or convalescent COVID-19.

The V gene is TRBV5-6, the J gene TRBJ2-1; 7 bases fit TRBD2. Germline-derived CDR1 and CDR2 are SGHDT and YYEEEE. J gave up 4 bases and V 0 bases, and 7 bases lay outside the gene matches. This CDR3 is built from 16 residues. In DNA form, the CDR3 reads TGTGCCAGCAGCTTGGTTGTGGGAGGGCCATACAATGAGCAGTTCTTC. Amino acids: CASSLVVGGPYNEQFF.

The chain uses TRBV19 and TRBJ1-5, with D tentatively TRBD1 (5 bases). V was pared by 0 bases and J by 10 bases, with 10 bases between. The CDR3 has 13 amino acids. The germline gives CDR1 LNHDA, CDR2 SQIVND (reference sequence). CDR3 bases: TGTGCCAGTAGTATAGATCTCGGACAACCCCAGCATTTT. Its translation: CASSIDLGQPQHF.

The chain employs TRBV19 and TRBJ2-7; 7 positions match TRBD1. CDR1 is LNHDA, CDR2 SQIVND, per germline (reference sequence). Trimming took 5 bases from V and 3 from J; bases not matched to a gene: 10. The CDR3 length is 15 residues. This CDR3 reads CASSASGTALYEQYF. The CDR3 nucleotides read TGTGCCAGTAGTGCCTCCGGGACAGCGCTCTACGAGCAGTACTTC.

Here the CDR3 reads CAWSVARRGYGYTF. The CDR3 DNA is TGTGCCTGGAGTGTAGCAAGACGAGGCTATGGCTACACCTTC. V and J are TRBV30 and TRBJ1-2; D unresolved. Trimming pared 0 bases from V and 4 bases from J, leaving 12 bases between. This CDR3 comprises 14 residues. CDR1 is GTSNPN and CDR2 is SVGIG in the germline V gene (reference sequence).

With respect to this clone: Other DNA sequences in the same sample also yield this CDR3. The chain joins TRBV6-6 to TRBJ1-5; unclear D gene. V was trimmed by 2 bases and J by 2 bases, leaving 7 bases between them. The CDR3 has 14 residues. Germline CDR1 is MNHNY and CDR2 is SVGAGI (reference sequence). The CDR3 DNA sequence: TGTGCCAGCAGTTACCCCGAGGGCAATCAGCCCCAGCATTTT. This translates into CASSYPEGNQPQHF.

The chain carries TRBV14 and TRBJ1-4; TRBD1 matches at 8 bases. V lost 3 bases and J lost 6; bases outside the gene matches: 6. CDR1 and CDR2 from the germline V gene are SGHDN and FVKESK. This CDR3 contains 15 residues. Here the CDR3 reads CASSQRQGTYEKLFF. CDR3 DNA sequence: TGTGCCAGCAGCCAGCGACAGGGGACTTATGAAAAACTGTTTTTT.

The V and J genes are TRBV30 and TRBJ2-2, with TRBD1 matching over 7 bases. V gave up 8 bases and J gave up 1 base; unmatched junction bases: 7. The CDR3 loop spans 14 amino acids. Per germline, CDR1 GTSNPN and CDR2 SVGIG (reference sequence). The CDR3 is CAIRGQWNTGELFF. The CDR3 bases are TGTGCCATAAGGGGACAGTGGAACACCGGGGAGCTGTTTTTT.

V usage is TRBV5-6 and J usage is TRBJ1-5; D ambiguous. CDR3 size: 14 residues. Germline V gene data show CDR1 as SGHDT and CDR2 as YYEEEE. Trimming took 1 base from V and 4 from J, leaving 9 bases between them. CDR3 in amino acids: CASSLMAANQPQHF. The CDR3, as DNA: TGTGCCAGCAGCTTGATGGCGGCAAATCAGCCCCAGCATTTT.

The V and J genes are TRBV7-2 and TRBJ2-5, with 12 bases identical to TRBD2. Germline V gives CDR1 SGHTA, CDR2 FQGNSA. The CDR3 is 13 amino acids. The V gene end was trimmed by 5 bases and the J gene end by 7 bases; junction bases not matched to a gene: 2. CDR3 nucleotide sequence: TGTGCCAGCAGCCCGGGACTAGCGGGGACCCAGTACTTC. Translation: CASSPGLAGTQYF.

This chain uses TRBV11-2 with TRBJ2-5; the match to TRBD1 covers 7 bases. J was trimmed by 6 bases and V by 5 bases; bases with no gene match: 12. This CDR3 has 15 residues. In germline, CDR1 is SGHAT, CDR2 FQNNGV. In DNA, the CDR3 is TGTGCCAGCAGCCCCGTGAGGGGGCGCGAGAAGACCCAGTACTTC. Its protein is CASSPVRGREKTQYF.

The rearrangement uses TRBV19 and TRBJ1-1; tentative D call: TRBD1 (6 bases). Trimming cost V 2 bases and J 11 bases, with 15 bases left between them. This CDR3 has 13 residues. Germline V CDR1 and CDR2: LNHDA, SQIVND (reference sequence). The CDR3 DNA sequence: TGTGCCAGTAGTATAAGGTCAGGGGAGAGGGCTTTCTTT. Its protein product is CASSIRSGERAFF.

The chain has TRBV7-9 and TRBJ2-5, with 8 nucleotides matching TRBD2. The CDR3 spans 15 residues. J lost 2 bases, V lost 5 bases, and 7 bases had no gene match. Germline V CDR1 and CDR2: SEHNR, FQNEAQ (reference sequence). The CDR3: CASSPRLAQQETQYF. The CDR3 DNA follows: TGTGCCAGCAGCCCGCGACTAGCGCAACAAGAGACCCAGTACTTC.

The rearrangement uses TRBV3-1 (or the pseudogene TRBV3-2) and TRBJ2-7; no definite D call. The CDR3 has 13 residues. Germline V gives CDR1 LGHDT, CDR2 YNNKEL (reference sequence). V lost 0 bases, J lost 0 bases, and 3 bases lay in between. CDR3 bases: TGTGCCAGCAGCCAAGATAGCTCCTACGAGCAGTACTTC. Its protein product is CASSQDSSYEQYF.

This clone was observed once. The J gene is TRBJ1-5, the V gene TRBV6-6, with TRBD1 identical over 8 bases. V gave up 0 bases and J gave up 6 bases; unmatched junction bases: 4. This CDR3 region has 15 residues. Germline lookup yields CDR1 MNHNY and CDR2 SVGAGI (reference sequence). This CDR3 reads CASSYSGQGGQPQHF. In DNA, the CDR3 is TGTGCCAGCAGTTACTCCGGACAGGGCGGTCAGCCCCAGCATTTT.

The chain recombines TRBV12-3 or TRBV12-4 with TRBJ2-3; D unclear. This CDR3 spans 13 amino acids. Trimming removed 2 bases from V and 1 base from J, with 4 bases in between. This CDR3 is CASSLRGTDTQYF. The DNA of the CDR3 is TGTGCCAGCAGTTTACGGGGCACAGATACGCAGTATTTT.

This rearrangement joins TRBV6-1 to TRBJ2-1; 8 bases map to TRBD2. The length of the CDR3 is 15 residues. V lost 1 base and J lost 4; bases outside the gene matches: 3. Germline CDR1 MNHNS, CDR2 SASEGT. The CDR3 reads CASSEGIAGYNEQFF. CDR3 in DNA: TGTGCCAGCAGTGAAGGGATAGCGGGGTACAATGAGCAGTTCTTC.

The chain carries TRBV10-3 and TRBJ1-3; 8 positions match TRBD1. Trimming removed 1 base from V and 0 bases from J; junction bases left unmatched: 8. Germline V gives CDR1 ENHRY, CDR2 SYGVKD. There are 18 residues in the CDR3. The CDR3, as DNA: TGTGCCATCAGTGAGTGGGTTGGCACAGGGGGCTCTGGAAACACCATATATTTT. It codes for CAISEWVGTGGSGNTIYF.

This chain links TRBV10-3 with TRBJ1-1, with 12 bases aligning to TRBD1. In germline, CDR1 is ENHRY, CDR2 SYGVKD. The CDR3 has 16 residues. J gave up 4 bases and V 6 bases, and 9 bases lay outside the gene matches. CDR3 in DNA: TGTGCCATCAGACTCTCCGGGACAGGGGGCGGCACTGAAGCTTTCTTT. Encoded protein: CAIRLSGTGGGTEAFF.

The chain is built from TRBV6-5 and TRBJ2-3; 7 nucleotides align to TRBD2. Germline V gives CDR1 MNHEY, CDR2 SVGAGI. The CDR3 consists of 16 residues. J was trimmed by 1 base and V by 4 bases; bases with no gene match: 8. CDR3 sequence (DNA): TGTGCCAGCAGTTCCCTCGGACTAGGGGGCACAGATACGCAGTATTTT. Encoded protein: CASSSLGLGGTDTQYF.

A remark on this clone: Other DNA sequences of this sample code for an identical CDR3. The V and J genes are TRBV3-1 (or the pseudogene TRBV3-2) and TRBJ1-5; D ambiguous. The CDR3 consists of 13 residues. CDR1 is LGHDT, CDR2 YNNKEL, per germline (reference sequence). V was shortened by 0 bases and J by 7 bases, with 7 bases between the two germline ends. CDR3 sequence (DNA): TGTGCCAGCAGCCAAGAAGGAGACCAGCCCCAGCATTTT. The encoded protein is CASSQEGDQPQHF.

V and J are TRBV9 and TRBJ2-7; 8 nucleotides agree with TRBD2. V lost 3 bases and J lost 5; bases outside the gene matches: 7. The CDR3 has 14 amino acids. Germline V gene data show CDR1 as SGDLS and CDR2 as YYNGEE. DNA of the CDR3: TGTGCCAGCAGCGCCAGCGGGGGTATCCACGAGCAGTACTTC. Amino acids: CASSASGGIHEQYF.

As DNA, the CDR3 is TGTGCCAGCAGCGTACCGGGACAGGGCAACACCGGGGAGCTGTTTTTT. Amino acid sequence: CASSVPGQGNTGELFF. The chain employs TRBV7-2 and TRBJ2-2, with 9 bases identical to TRBD1. The V and J ends lost 5 bases and 2 bases, in that order; junction bases with no gene match: 6. The length of the CDR3 is 16 residues. CDR1 SGHTA and CDR2 FQGNSA come from the germline V gene.

V is TRBV2 and J is TRBJ1-5, with TRBD1 identical over 10 bases. Trimming at V came to 1 base and at J to 3 bases, leaving 3 bases not matched to a gene. The CDR3 runs 16 residues. CDR1 and CDR2 (germline): SNHLY, FYNNEI. CDR3 loop: CASSEGTGGNNQPQHF. As DNA, the CDR3 is TGTGCCAGCAGTGAAGGGACAGGGGGAAACAATCAGCCCCAGCATTTT. The whole variable domain, filled in from reference TRBV2 and TRBJ1-5, reads EPEVTQTPSHQVTQMGQEVILRCVPISNHLYFYWYRQILGQKVEFLVSFYNNEISEKSEIFDDQFSVERPDGSNFTLKIRSTKLEDSAMYFCASSEGTGGNNQPQHFGDGTRLSIL.

This chain joins TRBV9 and TRBJ2-1; weak D call: TRBD1 (6 bases). The ends were cut back, 0 bases at V and 2 bases at J, with 12 bases in the middle. There are 16 residues in the CDR3. Germline V gives CDR1 SGDLS, CDR2 YYNGEE. CDR3 nucleotides: TGTGCCAGCAGCGTAGGGGGGCAGACCACCTACAATGAGCAGTTCTTC. This encodes CASSVGGQTTYNEQFF.